One T cell receptor beta chain is described in this entry. The target antigen is unknown. The data are from a study of shared clonotypes between healthy human individuals. As for the study in general: For every donor, three CD4 naive, three CD4 memory, two CD8 naive and one CD8 memory plates were used. Findings and caveats of the study: Genetic and exposure-history diversity was limited by the small donor number. Non-shared clonotypes had lower generation probabilities than those shared by all four donors.

The germline V and J ends were trimmed by 1 base and 5 bases, with 16 bases remaining between them. The CDR3 is made up of 16 amino acids. Germline lookup yields CDR1 SEHNR and CDR2 FQNEAQ (reference sequence). Method: immunoSEQ multiplex PCR; TCRdb's copy keeps in-frame clones and lacks some. Of about 230,000 clones listed, approximately 65% were seen once; the top ten hold 11%. The V call is TRBV7-9, the J call TRBJ2-3; unclear D gene. This receptor was identified in a man under 40 in good health. Source material: memory CD4+ T cells sorted from blood. The subset here: CD45RA-negative fraction. The CDR3 region is CASSLVVGPTGDTQYF. CDR3 in DNA: TGTGCCAGCAGCTTAGTTGTTGGGCCAACCGGAGATACGCAGTATTTT.